The 20 T cell receptor beta chains reported below all come from one sample, sequenced in a study of T cell repertoires in cytomegalovirus infection. TCRdb used MiXCR to reprocess the reads, holding one entry per CDR3 protein. The data show a few hundred thousand distinct CDR3 sequences, with 15% to 20% seen just once and around 8.6% held by the top ten. Sample: PBMCs. The receptors were gathered from a human donor in good health (CMV status not recorded). Some clones in this sample may be carry-over from other donors' samples.

Many counts were recorded for this clonotype. The CDR3 DNA follows: TGTGCCAGCAGTTTTAGAACTGCGAGACAGGAGACCCAGTACTTC. This encodes CASSFRTARQETQYF. This rearrangement joins TRBV28 to TRBJ2-5; possible D gene TRBD1, 5 bases. Per the germline V gene, CDR1 is MDHEN and CDR2 is SYDVKM. Trimming stripped 3 bases from V and 5 bases from J, with 16 bases between. CDR3 length: 15 residues.

CDR3 sequence: CASSLLITGHDNEAFF. As DNA, the CDR3 is TGTGCCAGCAGCCTCCTAATCACAGGCCACGACAATGAAGCTTTCTTT. J is TRBJ1-1 and V is TRBV13; tentative D call: TRBD1 (5 bases). CDR3 length: 16 amino acids. The germline V and J ends were trimmed by 5 bases and 7 bases, with 23 bases remaining between them. Looked up from germline, CDR1 is PRHDT and CDR2 is FYEKMQ (reference sequence).

This clonotype was seen a handful of times. V usage is TRBV5-5 and J usage is TRBJ2-3; tentatively, D is TRBD2 (5 bases). Trimming took off 4 bases at V and 6 bases at J, with 9 bases between the two ends. CDR1 SGHKS and CDR2 YYEKEE come from the germline V gene (reference sequence). The length of the CDR3 is 12 residues. The CDR3 reads CASSGTRDTQYF. The CDR3 coding sequence is TGTGCCAGCAGCGGAACTAGGGATACGCAGTATTTT.

This clonotype was seen many times. J is TRBJ2-5 and V is TRBV27; D is perhaps TRBD1 (5 bases). The V end was cut by 6 bases, the J end by 4 bases, with 12 bases between. The CDR3 runs 13 residues. CDR1 and CDR2 (germline): MNHEY, SMNVEV (reference sequence). This CDR3 reads CASSPRDGETQYF. CDR3 DNA: TGTGCCAGCAGCCCCAGGGATGGAGAGACCCAGTACTTC.

Only a few counts were recorded for this clonotype. The rearrangement links TRBV7-8 to TRBJ2-3; D not resolved. From germline, CDR1 is SGHVS and CDR2 FQNEAQ. The CDR3 totals 14 residues. Trimming cost V 5 bases and J 0 bases, with 9 bases left between them. The CDR3 sequence: CASSPKGSTDTQYF. DNA of the CDR3: TGTGCCAGCAGCCCCAAGGGAAGCACAGATACGCAGTATTTT.

A remark on this clonotype: The DNA is omitted, as the CDR3 cannot be located on it reliably, and the CDR3 follows TCRdb's listing. CDR3 sequence: CASSFLAGEKLFF. This chain uses TRBV12-3 or TRBV12-4 with TRBJ1-4. Both ends counted, the CDR3 spans 13 residues.

This chain connects TRBV20-1 to TRBJ2-5, with 11 bases fitting TRBD2. With 1 base clipped from V and 5 bases from J, the junction kept 9 bases outside the gene matches. The CDR3 loop spans 16 amino acids. From germline, CDR1 is DFQATT and CDR2 SNEGSKA (reference sequence). The CDR3 DNA reads TGCAGTGCTAGAGTTTCCCTAGCGGGAGGTTTCGAGACCCAGTACTTC. It is translated as CSARVSLAGGFETQYF.

This clonotype has only a few counts. The genes are TRBV20-1 and TRBJ2-1; TRBD2 is a possible D gene (5 bases). The CDR3 totals 12 residues. Germline V gene sequence: CDR1 DFQATT, CDR2 SNEGSKA (reference sequence). The V end was cut by 3 bases, the J end by 4 bases, with 7 bases between. For the CDR3, the DNA is TGCAGTGCTAGTAGGACTTACAATGAGCAGTTCTTC. Translation gives CSASRTYNEQFF.

This chain joins TRBV5-6 and TRBJ2-5, with a tentative D call TRBD2 (6 bases). Germline V gene data show CDR1 as SGHDT and CDR2 as YYEEEE. There are 15 residues in the CDR3. V lost 2 bases to trimming and J lost 1 base, with 12 bases between them. DNA of the CDR3: TGTGCCAGCAGCTTCGGCAAGGGACTCCAAGAGACCCAGTACTTC. It translates to CASSFGKGLQETQYF.

This clonotype was observed at least ten times. The V call is TRBV12-3 or TRBV12-4, the J call TRBJ1-6, with TRBD1 identical over 7 bases. CDR3 length: 14 residues. V shed 5 bases and J 6 bases; nucleotides not matched to a gene: 4. The CDR3 DNA reads as TGTGCCAGCAGTCCCAGGGGGGGTAATTCACCCCTCCACTTT. This codes for CASSPRGGNSPLHF.

This clonotype was picked up a small number of times. The CDR3 bases are TGTGCCAGCCGGGGCGGGGGTACCTACAATGAGCAGTTCTTC. Amino acid sequence: CASRGGGTYNEQFF. The chain has TRBV5-6 and TRBJ2-1; TRBD2 aligns across 7 bases. Looked up from germline, CDR1 is SGHDT and CDR2 is YYEEEE. This CDR3 region has 14 residues. Trimming removed 7 bases from V and 2 bases from J; junction bases left unmatched: 6.

This clonotype has just a few counts. This sequence joins TRBV5-1 and TRBJ2-7, with 8 positions matching TRBD2. Per the germline V gene, CDR1 is SGHRS and CDR2 is YFSETQ. This CDR3 contains 15 residues. The V gene end was trimmed by 6 bases and the J gene end by 2 bases; junction bases not matched to a gene: 10. Written as DNA, the CDR3 is TGCGCCAGCAACCCTTATCGGGGGGGACCCTACGAGCAGTACTTC. This sequence encodes CASNPYRGGPYEQYF.

This clonotype was seen only a few times. The chain is built from TRBV15 and TRBJ1-5; D uncertain. Trimming cost V 3 bases and J 4 bases, with 4 bases left between them. There are 12 residues in the CDR3. The germline CDR1 and CDR2 sequences are LNHNV and YYDKDF (reference sequence). The CDR3: CATSRENQPQHF. Written as DNA, the CDR3 is TGTGCCACCAGCAGGGAAAATCAGCCCCAGCATTTT.

The chain links TRBV2 to TRBJ1-1, with D maybe TRBD1 (5 bases). This CDR3 is 10 amino acids long. Trimming pared 6 bases from V and 11 bases from J, leaving 10 bases between. Germline CDR1 reads SNHLY; CDR2 reads FYNNEI. The CDR3 loop is CASRGRGAFF. The CDR3 nucleotides are TGTGCCAGCAGGGGGCGGGGGGCTTTCTTT.

This clonotype has at least ten counts. CDR3 coding DNA: TGTGCCAGCGGCCTGCTAGGGGGGCAAGAGACCCAGTACTTC. Amino acids: CASGLLGGQETQYF. The gene calls are TRBV12-3 or TRBV12-4 and TRBJ2-5; possibly TRBD1 or TRBD2 for D (6 bases each). V shed 8 bases and J shed 2 bases, with 15 bases lying between them. The length of the CDR3 is 14 residues.

This clonotype was observed a few times. V usage is TRBV12-5 and J usage is TRBJ2-1; TRBD2 agrees at 16 bases. This CDR3 has 17 residues. CDR1 and CDR2 from the germline V gene are LGHNT and FRNRAP. With V trimmed by 4 bases and J by 12 bases, 12 bases remained unmatched. The CDR3 reads CASGSDPGLAGGGGQFF. The CDR3 DNA reads as TGTGCTAGTGGTTCGGACCCGGGACTAGCGGGGGGGGGGGGGCAGTTCTTC.

This clonotype has ten or more counts. The chain uses TRBV7-8 and TRBJ1-6, with D perhaps matching TRBD1 (5 bases). Germline V gives CDR1 SGHVS, CDR2 FQNEAQ. V was cut by 5 bases and J by 7 bases, with 12 bases left in between. The CDR3 has 14 amino acids. The CDR3 nucleotides read TGTGCCAGCAGCCCGTTCCAGGGCAATTCACCCCTCCACTTT. Protein product: CASSPFQGNSPLHF. The complete variable domain, with remaining parts taken from reference TRBV7-8 and TRBJ1-6, reads GAGVSQSPRYKVAKRGQDVALRCDPISGHVSLFWYQQALGQGPEFLTYFQNEAQLDKSGLPSDRFFAERPEGSVSTLKIQRTQQEDSAVYLCASSPFQGNSPLHFGNGTRLTVT.

The V gene is TRBV12-3 or TRBV12-4, the J gene TRBJ1-1; D is undetermined. Trimming shortened V by 5 bases and J by 0 bases, and 10 bases separated the two germline ends. The CDR3 spans 14 residues. The CDR3, as DNA: TGTGCCAGCAGTATGACACTTGTGAACACTGAAGCTTTCTTT. Its protein product is CASSMTLVNTEAFF.

This clonotype occurred a few times. This chain links TRBV11-2 with TRBJ1-5; 11 positions match TRBD1. This CDR3 spans 15 amino acids. CDR1 and CDR2 from the germline V gene are SGHAT and FQNNGV. Unmatched junction bases numbered 7, after V lost 5 bases and J lost 7 bases. The CDR3 reads CASSQDRGPRQPQHF. The CDR3 nucleotides read TGTGCCAGCAGCCAGGACAGGGGGCCAAGACAGCCCCAGCATTTT.

The V and J genes are TRBV7-9 and TRBJ1-2, with TRBD1 identical over 7 bases. V trimming: 5 bases; J trimming: 0 bases; junction bases outside the gene matches: 3. The CDR3 contains 14 residues. Germline CDR1 and CDR2: SEHNR and FQNEAQ (reference sequence). This CDR3 is CASSDGTANYGYTF. CDR3 sequence (DNA): TGTGCCAGCAGCGACGGGACAGCTAACTATGGCTACACCTTC. Drawing the rest from reference TRBV7-9 and TRBJ1-2, the complete variable domain is DTGVSQNPRHKITKRGQNVTFRCDPISEHNRLYWYRQTLGQGPEFLTYFQNEAQLEKSRLLSDRFSAERPKGSFSTLEIQRTEQGDSAMYLCASSDGTANYGYTFGSGTRLTVV.